This TCR beta chain was obtained from a study of T cells in Graves' hyperthyroidism and ophthalmopathy. RNA transcripts provided the source from which TCR beta CDR3 regions were amplified. Initially, a first-round RT-PCR of the TCR CDR3 employed the HTBI primer set. TCRdb redid the calling of the multiplex PCR reads with MiXCR, one entry per CDR3 protein. The profile shows about half a million distinct CDR3 sequences, 24% of them singletons. V shed 1 base, J shed 4 bases, and the junction held 5 bases outside the gene matches. From germline, CDR1 is SGHVS and CDR2 FQNEAQ. The CDR3 length is 16 residues. This clonotype was seen a single time.

The sequenced sample consisted of blood. The receptor comes from a woman in her thirties with Graves' ophthalmopathy. This chain joins TRBV7-8 and TRBJ2-7; the match to TRBD2 covers 12 bases. The CDR3: CASSLVGTSGSYEQYF. The CDR3 DNA sequence: TGTGCCAGCAGCTTAGTCGGGACTAGCGGGTCTTACGAGCAGTACTTC.